Presented here are 7 T cell receptor beta chains from one specimen sequenced in a study of blood T cell repertoires in COVID-19. Sequencing was performed with immunoSEQ multiplex PCR; in TCRdb, only in-frame clones are kept and a portion is missing. Here the sample spans about 170,000 clones, approximately 90% being singletons. The sample consisted of peripheral blood. The receptors were gathered from a man younger than 35 with COVID-19, enrolled during active disease.

With respect to this clone: One end of the junction fails to match germline, which may point to a read error. The chain recombines TRBV9 with TRBJ1-4; D gene uncertain. In germline, CDR1 is SGDLS, CDR2 YYNGEE. The CDR3 is made up of 14 amino acids. CDR3 amino acids: CASSAGIRNEKLLF. CDR3 DNA: TGTGCCAGCAGCGCCGGGATCCGTAATGAAAAACTGCTTTTT.

V usage is TRBV5-1 and J usage is TRBJ2-1; D perhaps matches TRBD2 (6 bases). Per the germline V gene, CDR1 is SGHRS and CDR2 is YFSETQ. The CDR3 spans 14 residues. Trimming took off 1 base at V and 5 bases at J, with 10 bases between the two ends. The CDR3 nucleotides read TGCGCCAGCAGCTTGATCGGGAGCCACAATGAGCAGTTCTTC. Its translation: CASSLIGSHNEQFF.

The chain is built from TRBV5-1 and TRBJ2-1; 13 positions match TRBD2. Looked up from germline, CDR1 is SGHRS and CDR2 is YFSETQ. This CDR3 is built from 16 residues. V trimming: 4 bases; J trimming: 2 bases; junction bases outside the gene matches: 3. CDR3 region: CASSTGLAGPYNEQFF. The CDR3 DNA reads as TGCGCCAGCAGCACGGGACTAGCGGGACCCTACAATGAGCAGTTCTTC.

The J gene is TRBJ1-5, the V gene TRBV30; no firm D call. The germline V and J ends were trimmed by 1 base and 7 bases, with 8 bases remaining between them. CDR1 and CDR2 from the germline V gene are GTSNPN and SVGIG (reference sequence). The CDR3 extends over 12 amino acids. CDR3 nucleotides: TGTGCCTGGAGTGACGGAGGGCAGCCCCAGCATTTT. Encoded protein: CAWSDGGQPQHF.

The CDR3 loop reads CASSPHPAGGNTIYF. As DNA, the CDR3 is TGTGCCAGCAGCCCCCACCCGGCAGGTGGAAACACCATATATTTT. This sequence joins TRBV3-1 (or the pseudogene TRBV3-2) and TRBJ1-3, with unresolved D. The germline V and J ends were trimmed by 4 bases and 3 bases, with 13 bases remaining between them. Germline V CDR1 and CDR2: LGHDT, YNNKEL (reference sequence). CDR3 length equals 15 residues.

The chain carries TRBV30 and TRBJ2-2; no reliable D call. The V gene's germline CDR1 is GTSNPN and CDR2 SVGIG (reference sequence). CDR3 length equals 13 residues. The V and J ends lost 3 bases and 1 base respectively, with 6 bases between them. DNA of the CDR3: TGTGCCTGGAGGGGCGTGAACACCGGGGAGCTGTTTTTT. Protein: CAWRGVNTGELFF.

V and J are TRBV14 and TRBJ1-3; weak D call: TRBD1 (5 bases). Germline CDR1 reads SGHDN; CDR2 reads FVKESK. The CDR3 is made up of 15 amino acids. Trimming removed 5 bases at V and 0 bases at J, with 11 bases between. CDR3 bases: TGTGCCAGCAGCTTCGACAGAAACTCTGGAAACACCATATATTTT. As protein: CASSFDRNSGNTIYF.